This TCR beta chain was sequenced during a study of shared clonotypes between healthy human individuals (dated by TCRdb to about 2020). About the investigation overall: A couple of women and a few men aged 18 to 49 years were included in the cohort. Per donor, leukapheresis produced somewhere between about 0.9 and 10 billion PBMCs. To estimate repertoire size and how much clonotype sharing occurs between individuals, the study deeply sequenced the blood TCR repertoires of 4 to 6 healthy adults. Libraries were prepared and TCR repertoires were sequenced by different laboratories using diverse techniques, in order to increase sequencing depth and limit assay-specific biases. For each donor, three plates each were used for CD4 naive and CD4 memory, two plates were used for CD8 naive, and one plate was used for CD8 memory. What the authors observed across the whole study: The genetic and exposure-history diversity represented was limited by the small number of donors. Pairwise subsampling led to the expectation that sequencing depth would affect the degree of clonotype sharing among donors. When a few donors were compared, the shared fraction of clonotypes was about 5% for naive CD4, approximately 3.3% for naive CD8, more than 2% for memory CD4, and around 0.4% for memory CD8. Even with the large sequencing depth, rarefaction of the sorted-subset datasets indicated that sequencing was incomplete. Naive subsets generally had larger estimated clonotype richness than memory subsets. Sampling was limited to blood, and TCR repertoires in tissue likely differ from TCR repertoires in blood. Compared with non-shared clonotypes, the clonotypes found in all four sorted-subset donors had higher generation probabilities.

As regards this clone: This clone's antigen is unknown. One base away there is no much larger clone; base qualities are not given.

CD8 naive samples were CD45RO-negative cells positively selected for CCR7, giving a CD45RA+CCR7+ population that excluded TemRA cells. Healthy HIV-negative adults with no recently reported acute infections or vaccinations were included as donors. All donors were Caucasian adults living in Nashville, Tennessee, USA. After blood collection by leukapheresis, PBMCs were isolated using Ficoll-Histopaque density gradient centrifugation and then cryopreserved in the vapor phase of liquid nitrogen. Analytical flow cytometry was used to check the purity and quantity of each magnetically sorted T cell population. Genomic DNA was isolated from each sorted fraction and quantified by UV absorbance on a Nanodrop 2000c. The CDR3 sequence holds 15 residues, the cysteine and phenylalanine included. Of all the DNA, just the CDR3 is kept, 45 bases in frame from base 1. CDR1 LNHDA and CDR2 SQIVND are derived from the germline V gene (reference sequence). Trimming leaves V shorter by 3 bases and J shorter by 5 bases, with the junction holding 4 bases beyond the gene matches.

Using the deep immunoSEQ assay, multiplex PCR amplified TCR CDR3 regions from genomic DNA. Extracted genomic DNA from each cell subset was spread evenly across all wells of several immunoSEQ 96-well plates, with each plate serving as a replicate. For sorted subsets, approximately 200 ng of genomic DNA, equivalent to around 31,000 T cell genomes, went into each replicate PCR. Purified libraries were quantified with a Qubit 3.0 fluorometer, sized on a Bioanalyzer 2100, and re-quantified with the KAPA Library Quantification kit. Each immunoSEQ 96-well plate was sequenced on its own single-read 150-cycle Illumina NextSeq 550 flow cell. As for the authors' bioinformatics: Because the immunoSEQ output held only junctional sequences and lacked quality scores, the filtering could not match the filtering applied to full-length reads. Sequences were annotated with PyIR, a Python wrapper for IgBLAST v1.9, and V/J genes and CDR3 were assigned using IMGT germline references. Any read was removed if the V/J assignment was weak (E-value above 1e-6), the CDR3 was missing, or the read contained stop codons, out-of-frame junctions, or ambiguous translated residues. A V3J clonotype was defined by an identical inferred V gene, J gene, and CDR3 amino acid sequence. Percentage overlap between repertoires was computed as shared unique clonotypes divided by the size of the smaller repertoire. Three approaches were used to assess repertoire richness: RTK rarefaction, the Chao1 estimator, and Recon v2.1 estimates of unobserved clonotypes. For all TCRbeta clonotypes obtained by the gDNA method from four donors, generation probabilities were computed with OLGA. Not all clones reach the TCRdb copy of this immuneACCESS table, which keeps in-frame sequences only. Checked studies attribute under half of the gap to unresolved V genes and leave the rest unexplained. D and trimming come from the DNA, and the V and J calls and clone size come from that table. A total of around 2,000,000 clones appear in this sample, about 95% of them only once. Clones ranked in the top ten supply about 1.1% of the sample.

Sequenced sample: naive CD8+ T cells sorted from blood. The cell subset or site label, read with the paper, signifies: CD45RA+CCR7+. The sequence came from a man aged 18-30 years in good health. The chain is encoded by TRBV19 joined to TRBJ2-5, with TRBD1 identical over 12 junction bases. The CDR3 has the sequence CASSIGTGGLETQYF. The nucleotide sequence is TGTGCCAGTAGTATTGGGACAGGGGGCTTGGAGACCCAGTACTTC. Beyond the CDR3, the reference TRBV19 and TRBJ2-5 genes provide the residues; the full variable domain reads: DGGITQSPKYLFRKEGQNVTLSCEQNLNHDAMYWYRQDPGQGLRLIYYSQIVNDFQKGDIAEGYSVSREKKESFPLTVTSAQKNPTAFYLCASSIGTGGLETQYFGPGTRLLVL.